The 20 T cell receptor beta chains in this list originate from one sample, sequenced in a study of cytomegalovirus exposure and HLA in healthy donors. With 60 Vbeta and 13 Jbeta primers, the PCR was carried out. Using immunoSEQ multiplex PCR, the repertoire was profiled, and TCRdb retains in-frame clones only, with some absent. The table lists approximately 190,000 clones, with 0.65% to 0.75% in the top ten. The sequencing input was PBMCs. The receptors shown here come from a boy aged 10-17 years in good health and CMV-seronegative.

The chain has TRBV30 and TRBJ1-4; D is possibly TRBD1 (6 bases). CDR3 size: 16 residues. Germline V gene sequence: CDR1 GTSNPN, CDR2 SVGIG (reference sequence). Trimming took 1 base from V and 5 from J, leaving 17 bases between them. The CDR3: CAWSDTVGGLNEKLFF. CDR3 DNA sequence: TGTGCCTGGAGTGATACAGTGGGGGGGCTGAATGAAAAACTGTTTTTT.

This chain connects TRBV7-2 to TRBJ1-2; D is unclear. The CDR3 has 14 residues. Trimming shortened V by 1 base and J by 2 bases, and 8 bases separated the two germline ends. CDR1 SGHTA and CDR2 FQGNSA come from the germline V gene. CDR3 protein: CASSLEQLNYGYTF. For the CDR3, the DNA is TGTGCCAGCAGCTTAGAACAGCTGAACTATGGCTACACCTTC.

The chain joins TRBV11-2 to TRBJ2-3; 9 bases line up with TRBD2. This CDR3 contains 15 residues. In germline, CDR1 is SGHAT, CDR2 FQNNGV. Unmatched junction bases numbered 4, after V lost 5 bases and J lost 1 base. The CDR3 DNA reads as TGTGCCAGCAGCCTCCGGACTAGCGGCACAGATACGCAGTATTTT. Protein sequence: CASSLRTSGTDTQYF.

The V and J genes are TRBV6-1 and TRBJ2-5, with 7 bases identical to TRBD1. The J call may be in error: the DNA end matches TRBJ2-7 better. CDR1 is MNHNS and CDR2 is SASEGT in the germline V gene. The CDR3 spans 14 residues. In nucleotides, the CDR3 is TGTGCCAGCAGTGAGGACAGGTCCACGTACGAGCAGTACTTC. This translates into CASSEDRSTYEQYF.

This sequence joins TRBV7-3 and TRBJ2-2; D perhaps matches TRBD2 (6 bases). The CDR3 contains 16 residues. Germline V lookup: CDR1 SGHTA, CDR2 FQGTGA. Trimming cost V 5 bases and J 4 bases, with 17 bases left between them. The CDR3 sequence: CASSPRGGAATGELFF. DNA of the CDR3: TGTGCCAGCAGCCCAAGAGGCGGGGCCGCCACCGGGGAGCTGTTTTTT.

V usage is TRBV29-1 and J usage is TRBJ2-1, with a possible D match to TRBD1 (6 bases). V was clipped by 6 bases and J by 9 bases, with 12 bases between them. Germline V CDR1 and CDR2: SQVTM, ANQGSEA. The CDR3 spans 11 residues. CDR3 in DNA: TGCAGCGTGAGACAGGCAGGTGAGCAGTTCTTC. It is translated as CSVRQAGEQFF.

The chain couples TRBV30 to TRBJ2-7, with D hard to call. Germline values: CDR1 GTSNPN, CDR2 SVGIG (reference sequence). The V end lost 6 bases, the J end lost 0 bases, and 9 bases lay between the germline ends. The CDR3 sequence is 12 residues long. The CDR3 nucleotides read TGTGCCTGCACACCTCGCTCCTACGAGCAGTACTTC. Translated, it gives CACTPRSYEQYF.

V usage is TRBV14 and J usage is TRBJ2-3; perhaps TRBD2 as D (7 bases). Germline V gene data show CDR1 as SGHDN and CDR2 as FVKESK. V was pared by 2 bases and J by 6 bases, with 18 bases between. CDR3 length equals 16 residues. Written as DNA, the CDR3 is TGTGCCAGCAGCCAATTAAGGTTATGGGGGGGCGATACGCAGTATTTT. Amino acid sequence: CASSQLRLWGGDTQYF.

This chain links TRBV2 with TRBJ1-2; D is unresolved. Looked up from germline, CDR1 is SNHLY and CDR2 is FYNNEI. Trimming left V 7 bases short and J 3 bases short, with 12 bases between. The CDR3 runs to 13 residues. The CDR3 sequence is CASNAGRDYGYTF. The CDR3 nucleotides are TGTGCCAGCAACGCCGGGAGAGACTATGGCTACACCTTC.

In DNA form, the CDR3 reads TGCGCCAGCAGCTTAACCGCGCGACAGGGGTTCACAGATACGCAGTATTTT. This encodes CASSLTARQGFTDTQYF. The chain carries TRBV5-1 and TRBJ2-3; TRBD1 aligns across 8 bases. Germline CDR1 reads SGHRS; CDR2 reads YFSETQ. V was pared by 2 bases and J by 2 bases, with 10 bases of the junction left unmatched. This CDR3 comprises 17 residues.

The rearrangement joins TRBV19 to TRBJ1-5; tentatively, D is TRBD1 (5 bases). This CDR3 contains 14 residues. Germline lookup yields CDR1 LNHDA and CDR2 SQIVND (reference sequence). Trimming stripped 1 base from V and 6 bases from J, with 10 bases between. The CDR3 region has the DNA TGTGCCAGTAGTATAGGAGGGGAGGGTCAGCCCCAGCATTTT. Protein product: CASSIGGEGQPQHF.

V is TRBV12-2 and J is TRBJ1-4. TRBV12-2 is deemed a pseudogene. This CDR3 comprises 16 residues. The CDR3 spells CASRTDLTRGFLKLFF. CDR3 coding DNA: TGTGCAAGTCGCACCGACCTGACACGGGGGTTTTTGAAACTGTTTTTT.

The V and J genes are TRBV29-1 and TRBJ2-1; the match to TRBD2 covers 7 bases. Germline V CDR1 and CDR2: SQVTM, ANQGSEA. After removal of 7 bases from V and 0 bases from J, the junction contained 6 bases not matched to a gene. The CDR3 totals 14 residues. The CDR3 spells CSAASGSSYNEQFF. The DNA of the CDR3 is TGCAGCGCCGCTAGCGGAAGCTCCTACAATGAGCAGTTCTTC.

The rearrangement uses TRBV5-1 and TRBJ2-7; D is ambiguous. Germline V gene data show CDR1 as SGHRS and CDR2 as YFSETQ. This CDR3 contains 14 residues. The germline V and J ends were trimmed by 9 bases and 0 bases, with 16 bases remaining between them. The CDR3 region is CATSPVSYSYEQYF. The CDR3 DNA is TGCGCCACATCCCCCGTGTCCTACTCCTACGAGCAGTACTTC.

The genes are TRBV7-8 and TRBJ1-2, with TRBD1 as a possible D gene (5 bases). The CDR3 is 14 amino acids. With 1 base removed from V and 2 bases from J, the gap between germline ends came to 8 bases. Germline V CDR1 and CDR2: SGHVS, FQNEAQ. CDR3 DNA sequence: TGTGCCAGCAGCTTAGGGGGCGGCAACTATGGCTACACCTTC. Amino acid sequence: CASSLGGGNYGYTF.

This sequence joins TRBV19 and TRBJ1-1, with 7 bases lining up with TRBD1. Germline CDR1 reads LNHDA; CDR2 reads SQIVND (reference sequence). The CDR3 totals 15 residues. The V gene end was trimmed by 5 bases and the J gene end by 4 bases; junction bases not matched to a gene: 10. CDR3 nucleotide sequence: TGTGCCAGTAGTCCGTCCGACAGGGCGGGCACTGAAGCTTTCTTT. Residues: CASSPSDRAGTEAFF.

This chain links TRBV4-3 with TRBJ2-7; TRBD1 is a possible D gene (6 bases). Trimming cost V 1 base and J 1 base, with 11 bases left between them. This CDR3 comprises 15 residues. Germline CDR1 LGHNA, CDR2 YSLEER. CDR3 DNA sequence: TGCGCCAGCAGCCAAGTTAGGACAGCATCCTACGAGCAGTACTTC. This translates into CASSQVRTASYEQYF.

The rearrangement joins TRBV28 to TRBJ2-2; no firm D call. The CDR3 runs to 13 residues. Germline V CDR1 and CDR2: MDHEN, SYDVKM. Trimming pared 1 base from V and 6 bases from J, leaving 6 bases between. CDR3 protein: CASSLLTPGELFF. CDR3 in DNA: TGTGCCAGCAGTTTATTGACTCCCGGGGAGCTGTTTTTT.

CDR3 sequence (DNA): TGTGCCTGGAGTCGTCTCGCGGCAGGGCCCTACGAGCAGTACTTC. Translated: CAWSRLAAGPYEQYF. The genes are TRBV30 and TRBJ2-5; a possible D gene is TRBD1 (5 bases). The J call may be faulty, since TRBJ2-7 better matches the DNA end. The germline CDR1 and CDR2 sequences are GTSNPN and SVGIG (reference sequence). The CDR3 totals 15 residues.

CDR3 in DNA: TGTGCCAGCAGTCTCGGACGGGAAGCCTACGAGCAGTACTTC. It specifies CASSLGREAYEQYF. V and J are TRBV6-6 and TRBJ2-7; tentative D call: TRBD2 (5 bases). Per germline, CDR1 MNHNY and CDR2 SVGAGI (reference sequence). The V and J ends lost 5 bases and 2 bases respectively, with 13 bases between them. The CDR3 has 14 amino acids.